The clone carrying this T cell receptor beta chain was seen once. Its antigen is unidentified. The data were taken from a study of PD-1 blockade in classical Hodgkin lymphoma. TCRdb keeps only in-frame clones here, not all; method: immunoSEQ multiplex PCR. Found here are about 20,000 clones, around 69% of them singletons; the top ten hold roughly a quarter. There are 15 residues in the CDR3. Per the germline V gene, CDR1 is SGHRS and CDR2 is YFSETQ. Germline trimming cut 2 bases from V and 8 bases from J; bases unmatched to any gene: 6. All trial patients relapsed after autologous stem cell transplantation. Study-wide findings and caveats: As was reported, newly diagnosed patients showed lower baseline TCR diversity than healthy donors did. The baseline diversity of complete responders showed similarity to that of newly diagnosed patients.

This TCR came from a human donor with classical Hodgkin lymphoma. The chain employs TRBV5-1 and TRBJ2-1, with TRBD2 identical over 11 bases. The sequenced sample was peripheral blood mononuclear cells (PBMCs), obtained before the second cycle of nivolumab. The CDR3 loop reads CASSFIISGRDEQFF. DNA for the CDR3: TGCGCCAGCAGCTTTATTATTAGCGGGAGGGATGAGCAGTTCTTC.